This T cell receptor beta chain appears in the sequencing data of a study of T-cell memory formation after mild COVID-19. TCRdb reprocessed the 5' RACE reads with MiXCR, giving one entry per CDR3 protein. This table holds 200,000 to 250,000 distinct CDR3 sequences, approximately 30% found once. This clonotype was seen only a few times. CDR3 length: 15 residues. The V gene lost 4 bases and the J gene lost 5 bases, with 16 bases spanning the gap. Per germline, CDR1 SGHRS and CDR2 YFSETQ. The J gene is TRBJ2-1, the V gene TRBV5-1; TRBD1 or TRBD2 may be the D gene (5 bases each). Sequencing input: PBMCs or a T cell subset sorted from them (not recorded which). The origin of this receptor is an adult woman who had mild COVID-19 (a few samples of this study predate the infection). Cell type and time point are not known. This CDR3 reads CASSPDSGGNNEQFF. The CDR3 DNA is TGCGCCAGCAGCCCCGACAGCGGAGGTAACAATGAGCAGTTCTTC.